This T cell receptor beta chain was sequenced in a study of radiation and T cells in renal cell carcinoma. Overall study: Nephrectomy followed 15 Gy stereotactic body radiation by 4 weeks. General study findings and limits: Top tumor clonotypes rose in blood 2 weeks post-radiation, then contracted. Baseline intratumoral clonotype presence is unknown without pretreatment biopsies.

Only in-frame clones appear in the TCRdb table, and some are missing; sequencing was by immunoSEQ multiplex PCR. Of around 94,000 clones listed, 86% are singletons. Sample time point: baseline pretreatment blood. Documented treatment: 15 Gy SBRT to primary tumor, nephrectomy 4 weeks later. In its sample, this clone was seen many times. Its antigen is currently unknown. Germline lookup yields CDR1 MNHNS and CDR2 SASEGT. This CDR3 is 15 amino acids long. Trimming cost V 3 bases and J 0 bases, with 10 bases left between them. The sequencing used blood, collected from a patient whose treatment included radiotherapy and nephrectomy. The receptor was isolated from a man aged 45-60 years with renal cell carcinoma. The chain links TRBV6-1 to TRBJ2-3, with D unresolved. CDR3 sequence: CASSDGSISTDTQYF. Here the CDR3 DNA reads TGTGCCAGCAGTGACGGGTCCATTAGCACAGATACGCAGTATTTT.